This T cell receptor (beta chain) derives from a study of neoadjuvant anti-PD-1 for oral cavity cancer. Worth noting for this clone: The target antigen is unknown.

Most PBMC samples had approximately 500 ng input DNA in six replicates. The table came from immunoSEQ multiplex PCR; TCRdb's copy has only in-frame clones and leaves some out. Here the sample spans 55,000 to 75,000 clones, about 86% being singletons. Time point: after neoadjuvant nivolumab, at surgical resection. Analysis of PBMCs was direct, with no culture step. The CDR3 covers 18 residues. The ends were cut back, 0 bases at V and 6 bases at J, with 23 bases in the middle. CDR1 MGHRA and CDR2 YSYEKL come from the germline V gene. Whole-study results and caveats: Only a few patients per response group were TCR-analyzed; validation needed. Higher pretreatment blood Treg/Th17 ratios correlated with higher pretreatment blood and lower post-treatment tumor TCRbeta clonality.

The chain couples TRBV4-1 to TRBJ1-2, with a weak D call TRBD1 (6 bases). This material consisted of PBMCs, taken after nivolumab (anti-PD-1) treatment. The sequence derives from a person aged 35 to 85 with oral cavity squamous cell carcinoma. CDR3 residues: CASSQEVLRGASRNGYTF. In DNA form, the CDR3 reads TGCGCCAGCAGCCAAGAGGTATTGCGGGGGGCAAGTCGGAATGGCTACACCTTC.